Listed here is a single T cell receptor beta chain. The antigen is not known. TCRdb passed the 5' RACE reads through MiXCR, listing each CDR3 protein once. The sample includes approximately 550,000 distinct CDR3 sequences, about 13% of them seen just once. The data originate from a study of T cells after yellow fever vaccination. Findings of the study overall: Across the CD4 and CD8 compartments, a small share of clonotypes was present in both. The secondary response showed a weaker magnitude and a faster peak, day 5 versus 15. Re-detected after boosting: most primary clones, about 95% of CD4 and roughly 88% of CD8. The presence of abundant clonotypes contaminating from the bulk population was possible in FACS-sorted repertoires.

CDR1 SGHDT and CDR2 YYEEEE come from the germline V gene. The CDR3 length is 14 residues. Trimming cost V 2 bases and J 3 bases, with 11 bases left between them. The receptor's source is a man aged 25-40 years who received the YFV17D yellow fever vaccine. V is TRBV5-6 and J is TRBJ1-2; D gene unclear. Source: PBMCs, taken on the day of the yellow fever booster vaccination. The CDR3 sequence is CASSFGGGDYGYTF. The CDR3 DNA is TGTGCCAGCAGCTTTGGAGGAGGAGACTATGGCTACACCTTC.